This passage covers 4 T cell receptor beta chains from one sample sequenced in a study of metastatic and nonmetastatic thyroid tumors. Each patient came to thyroid surgery without any prior treatment (of any kind). TCRdb reprocessed the PCR reads using MiXCR. The sample comprises roughly 15,000 clones, approximately 12% of which are singletons, and just over 14% rests with the top ten. The specimen sequenced was blood. The receptor set was obtained from a female donor with papillary thyroid cancer or a benign thyroid nodule (not recorded which). Some clones in this sample may be carry-over from other donors' samples.

This clone rates as medium-sized (0.01 to 0.1%). The CDR3 is CASSVTGEGSDTQYF. As DNA, the CDR3 is TGTGCCAGCAGTGTTACAGGGGAGGGCTCAGATACGCAGTATTTT. This chain links TRBV6-4 with TRBJ2-3; perhaps D is TRBD1 or TRBD2 (7 bases each). Trimming left V 4 bases short and J 4 bases short, with 15 bases between. The germline V gene encodes CDR1 MRHNA and CDR2 SNTAGT. The CDR3 has 15 amino acids.

Only a few counts were recorded for this clone. This rearrangement joins TRBV18 to TRBJ2-2, with 8 bases matching TRBD1. Per germline, CDR1 KGHSH and CDR2 LQKENI. This CDR3 region has 17 residues. After removal of 6 bases from V and 0 bases from J, the junction contained 9 bases not matched to a gene. This chain's CDR3 is CASSPGTGRANTGELFF. As DNA, the CDR3 is TGTGCCAGCTCTCCTGGGACAGGTCGAGCGAACACCGGGGAGCTGTTTTTT.

This clone was observed many times. The gene calls are TRBV10-3 and TRBJ1-4; the match to TRBD1 covers 11 bases. The CDR3 totals 15 residues. Unmatched junction bases numbered 4, after V lost 3 bases and J lost 7 bases. Germline CDR1 reads ENHRY; CDR2 reads SYGVKD. CDR3 region: CAISDQDRGLEKLFF. As DNA, the CDR3 is TGTGCCATCAGTGACCAGGACAGGGGGCTTGAAAAACTGTTTTTT.

This clone was found many times. V and J are TRBV3-1 and TRBJ1-2; TRBD1 matches 9 bases. Trimming took 1 base from V and 3 from J; bases not matched to a gene: 3. Germline assignment: CDR1 LGHDT and CDR2 YNNKEL (reference sequence). The CDR3 covers 15 residues. The CDR3 is CASSQGTGAHYGYTF. The CDR3, as DNA: TGTGCCAGCAGCCAAGGGACAGGGGCACACTATGGCTACACCTTC.